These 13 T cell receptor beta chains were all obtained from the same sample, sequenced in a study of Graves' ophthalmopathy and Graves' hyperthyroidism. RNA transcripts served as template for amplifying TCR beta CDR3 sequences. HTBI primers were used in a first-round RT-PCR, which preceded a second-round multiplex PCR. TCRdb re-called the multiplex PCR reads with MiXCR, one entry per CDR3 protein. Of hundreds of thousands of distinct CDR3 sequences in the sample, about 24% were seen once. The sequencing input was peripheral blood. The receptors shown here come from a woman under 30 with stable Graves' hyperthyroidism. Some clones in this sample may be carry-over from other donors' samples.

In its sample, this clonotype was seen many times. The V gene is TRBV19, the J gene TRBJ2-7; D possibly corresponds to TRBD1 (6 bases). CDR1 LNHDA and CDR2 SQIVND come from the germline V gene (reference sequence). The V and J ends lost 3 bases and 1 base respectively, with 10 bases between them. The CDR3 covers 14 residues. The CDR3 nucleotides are TGTGCCAGTAGTATTACAGGGTGGTCCTACGAGCAGTACTTC. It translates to CASSITGWSYEQYF.

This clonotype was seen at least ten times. CDR3 bases: TGTGCCAGCAGTGAAGTGCAGAACACTGAAGCTTTCTTT. It yields the protein CASSEVQNTEAFF. The V gene is TRBV6-1, the J gene TRBJ1-1; no firm D call. From germline, CDR1 is MNHNS and CDR2 SASEGT. The length of the CDR3 is 13 residues. Trimming took off 1 base at V and 1 base at J, with 4 bases between the two ends.

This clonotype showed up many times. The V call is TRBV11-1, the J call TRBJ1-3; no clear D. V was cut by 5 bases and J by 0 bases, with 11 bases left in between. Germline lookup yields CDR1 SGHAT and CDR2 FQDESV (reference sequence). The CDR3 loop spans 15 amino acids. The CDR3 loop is CASSGVPTSGNTIYF. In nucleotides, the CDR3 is TGTGCCAGCAGCGGGGTTCCGACCTCTGGAAACACCATATATTTT.

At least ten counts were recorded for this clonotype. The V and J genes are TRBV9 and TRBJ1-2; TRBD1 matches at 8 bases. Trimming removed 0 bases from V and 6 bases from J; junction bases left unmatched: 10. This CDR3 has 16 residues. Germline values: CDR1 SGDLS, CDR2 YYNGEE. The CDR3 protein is CASSVAPGQAFDGYTF. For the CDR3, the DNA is TGTGCCAGCAGCGTAGCCCCGGGACAGGCCTTTGATGGCTACACCTTC.

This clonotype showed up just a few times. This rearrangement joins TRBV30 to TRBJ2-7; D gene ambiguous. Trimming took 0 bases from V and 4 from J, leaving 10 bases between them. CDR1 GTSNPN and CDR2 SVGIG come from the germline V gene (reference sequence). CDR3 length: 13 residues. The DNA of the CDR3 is TGTGCCTGGAGTGTACTGGACGGGTACGAGCAGTACTTC. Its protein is CAWSVLDGYEQYF.

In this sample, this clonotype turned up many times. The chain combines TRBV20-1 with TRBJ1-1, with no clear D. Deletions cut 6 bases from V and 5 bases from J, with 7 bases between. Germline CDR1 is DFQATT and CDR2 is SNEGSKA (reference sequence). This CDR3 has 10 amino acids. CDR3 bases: TGCAGTGCGGGTTCGACTGAAGCTTTCTTT. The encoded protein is CSAGSTEAFF.

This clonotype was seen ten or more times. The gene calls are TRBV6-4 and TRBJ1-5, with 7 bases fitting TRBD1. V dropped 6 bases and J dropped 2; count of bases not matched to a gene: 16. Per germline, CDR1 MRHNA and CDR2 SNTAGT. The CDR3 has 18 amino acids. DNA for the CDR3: TGTGCCAGCAGCCTATACGACAGGGTACGGGGAGGCAATCAGCCCCAGCATTTT. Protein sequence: CASSLYDRVRGGNQPQHF.

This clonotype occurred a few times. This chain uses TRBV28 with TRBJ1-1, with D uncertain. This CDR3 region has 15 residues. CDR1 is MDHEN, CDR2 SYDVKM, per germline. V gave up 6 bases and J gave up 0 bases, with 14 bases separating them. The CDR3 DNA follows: TGTGCCAGCAGCCCGATTAAGACACTGAACACTGAAGCTTTCTTT. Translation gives CASSPIKTLNTEAFF.

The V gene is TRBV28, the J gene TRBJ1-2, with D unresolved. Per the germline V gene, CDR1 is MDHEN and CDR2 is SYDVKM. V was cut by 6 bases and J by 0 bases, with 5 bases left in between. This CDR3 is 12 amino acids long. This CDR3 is CASRQSNYGYTF. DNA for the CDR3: TGTGCCAGCAGACAGTCTAACTATGGCTACACCTTC.

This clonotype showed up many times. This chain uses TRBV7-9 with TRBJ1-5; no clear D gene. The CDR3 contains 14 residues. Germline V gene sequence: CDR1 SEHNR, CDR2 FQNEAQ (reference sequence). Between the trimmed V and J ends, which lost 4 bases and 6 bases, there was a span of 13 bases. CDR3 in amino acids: CASSSEGPGQPQHF. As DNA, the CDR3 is TGTGCCAGCAGCTCCGAGGGTCCGGGTCAGCCCCAGCATTTT.

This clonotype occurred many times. The DNA for the CDR3 is TGTGCCACCAGCAGAGATAGAGGGGATAATTCACCCCTCCACTTT. It yields the protein CATSRDRGDNSPLHF. The chain recombines TRBV15 with TRBJ1-6, with TRBD1 as a possible D gene (5 bases). CDR3 length: 15 residues. The V end was cut by 0 bases, the J end by 5 bases, with 8 bases between. Per germline, CDR1 LNHNV and CDR2 YYDKDF (reference sequence).

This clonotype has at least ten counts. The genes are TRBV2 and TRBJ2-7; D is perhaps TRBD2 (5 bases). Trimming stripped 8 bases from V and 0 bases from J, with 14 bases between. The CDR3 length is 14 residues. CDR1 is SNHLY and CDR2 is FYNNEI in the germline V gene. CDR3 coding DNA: TGTGCCAGCTTCGATGAAGGGAGCTCCTACGAGCAGTACTTC. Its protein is CASFDEGSSYEQYF.

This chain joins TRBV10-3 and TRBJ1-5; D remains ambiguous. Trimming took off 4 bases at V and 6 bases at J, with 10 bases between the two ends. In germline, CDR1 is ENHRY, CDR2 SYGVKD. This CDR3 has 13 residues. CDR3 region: CAISASDGQPQHF. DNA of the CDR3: TGTGCCATCAGTGCGAGCGATGGTCAGCCCCAGCATTTT.